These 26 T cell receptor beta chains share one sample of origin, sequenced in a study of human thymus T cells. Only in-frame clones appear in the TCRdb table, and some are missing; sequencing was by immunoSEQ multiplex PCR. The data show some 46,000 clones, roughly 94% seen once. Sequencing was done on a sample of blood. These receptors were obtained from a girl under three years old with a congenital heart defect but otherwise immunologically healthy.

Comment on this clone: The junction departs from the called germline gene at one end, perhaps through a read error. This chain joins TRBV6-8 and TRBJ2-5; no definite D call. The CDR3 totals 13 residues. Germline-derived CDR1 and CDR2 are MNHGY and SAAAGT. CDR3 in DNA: TGTGCCAGCTGTTACCAGCCTCGAGAGACCCAGTACTTC. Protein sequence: CASCYQPRETQYF.

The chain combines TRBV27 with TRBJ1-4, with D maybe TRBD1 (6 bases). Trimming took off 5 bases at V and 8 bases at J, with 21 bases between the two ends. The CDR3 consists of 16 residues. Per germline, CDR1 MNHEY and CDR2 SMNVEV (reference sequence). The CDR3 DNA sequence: TGTGCCAGCAGTGTCGTCGGTCGGCAGGGGAGGGAAAAACTGTTTTTT. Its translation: CASSVVGRQGREKLFF.

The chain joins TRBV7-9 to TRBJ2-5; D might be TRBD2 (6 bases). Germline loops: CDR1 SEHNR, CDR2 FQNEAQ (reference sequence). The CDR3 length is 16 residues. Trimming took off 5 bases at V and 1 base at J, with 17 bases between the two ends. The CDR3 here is CASSHRPRRGQETQYF. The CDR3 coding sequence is TGTGCCAGCAGCCACCGCCCCCGGCGGGGCCAAGAGACCCAGTACTTC.

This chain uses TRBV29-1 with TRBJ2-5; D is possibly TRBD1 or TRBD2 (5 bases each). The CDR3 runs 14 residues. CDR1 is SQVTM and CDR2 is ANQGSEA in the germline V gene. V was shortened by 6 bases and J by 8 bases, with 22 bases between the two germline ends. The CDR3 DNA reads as TGCAGCGTGGCGATTCTCGGGGTATGGGGCACCCAGTACTTC. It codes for CSVAILGVWGTQYF.

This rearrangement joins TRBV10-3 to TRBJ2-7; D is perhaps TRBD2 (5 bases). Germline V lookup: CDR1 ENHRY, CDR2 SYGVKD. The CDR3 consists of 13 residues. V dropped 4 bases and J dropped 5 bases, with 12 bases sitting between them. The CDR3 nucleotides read TGTGCCATCAGTGGGACTGTTCCGAACGAGCAGTACTTC. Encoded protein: CAISGTVPNEQYF.

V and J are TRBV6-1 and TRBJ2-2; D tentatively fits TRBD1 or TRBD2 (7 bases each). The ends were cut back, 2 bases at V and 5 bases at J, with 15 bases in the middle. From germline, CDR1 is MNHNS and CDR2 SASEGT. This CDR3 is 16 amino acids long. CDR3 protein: CASSESGRGRTGELFF. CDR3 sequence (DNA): TGTGCCAGCAGTGAATCGGGGAGGGGGCGAACCGGGGAGCTGTTTTTT.

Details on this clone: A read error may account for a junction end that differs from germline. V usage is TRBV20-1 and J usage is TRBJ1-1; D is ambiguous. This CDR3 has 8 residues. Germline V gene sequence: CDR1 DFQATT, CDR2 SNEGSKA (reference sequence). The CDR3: CSARGMTF. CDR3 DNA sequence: TGCAGTGCTAGAGGGATGACCTTT.

In DNA, the CDR3 is TGTGCCAGCAGAGGACCGGGACAGGGGAGAGAGACCCAGTACTTC. It codes for CASRGPGQGRETQYF. V is TRBV7-2 and J is TRBJ2-5, with 10 bases that match TRBD1. V dropped 6 bases and J dropped 4; count of bases not matched to a gene: 8. The germline CDR1 and CDR2 sequences are SGHTA and FQGNSA. The CDR3 is 15 amino acids.

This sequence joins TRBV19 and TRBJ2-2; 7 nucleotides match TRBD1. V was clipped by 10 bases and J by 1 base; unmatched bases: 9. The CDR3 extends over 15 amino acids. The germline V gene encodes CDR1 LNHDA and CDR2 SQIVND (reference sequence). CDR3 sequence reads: CATQRGRMNTGELFF. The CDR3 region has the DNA TGTGCCACCCAAAGGGGGCGTATGAACACCGGGGAGCTGTTTTTT.

CDR3 residues: CASSDGGRAFLYEQYF. The DNA of the CDR3 is TGTGCCAGCAGTGATGGCGGGAGGGCCTTTTTGTACGAGCAGTACTTC. The rearrangement joins TRBV2 to TRBJ2-7; 9 bases align to TRBD2. V lost 3 bases and J lost 4; bases outside the gene matches: 10. In germline, CDR1 is SNHLY, CDR2 FYNNEI. The CDR3 is 16 residues long.

CDR3: CASSRRLAGEVETQYF. CDR3 nucleotides: TGTGCCAGCAGTCGCCGACTAGCGGGAGAAGTGGAGACCCAGTACTTC. The V call is TRBV7-2, the J call TRBJ2-5; 12 bases are a match to TRBD2. The trim removed 6 bases at V and 5 bases at J, leaving 10 bases unmatched. The germline V gene has CDR1 SGHTA and CDR2 FQGNSA. There are 16 residues in the CDR3.

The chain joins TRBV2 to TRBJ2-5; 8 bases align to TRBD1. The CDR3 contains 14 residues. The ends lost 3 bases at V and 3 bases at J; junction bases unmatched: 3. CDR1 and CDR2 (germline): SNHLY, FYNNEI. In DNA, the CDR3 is TGTGCCAGCAGTGACGGACAGGGTAAAGAGACCCAGTACTTC. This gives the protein CASSDGQGKETQYF.

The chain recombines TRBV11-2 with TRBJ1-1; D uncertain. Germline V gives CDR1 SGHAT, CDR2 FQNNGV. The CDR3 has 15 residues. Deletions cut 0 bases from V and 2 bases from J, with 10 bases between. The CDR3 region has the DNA TGTGCCAGCAGCTTAGACGGGAGAATAAACACTGAAGCTTTCTTT. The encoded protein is CASSLDGRINTEAFF. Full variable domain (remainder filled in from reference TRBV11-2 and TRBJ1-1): EAGVAQSPRYKIIEKRQSVAFWCNPISGHATLYWYQQILGQGPKLLIQFQNNGVVDDSQLPKDRFSAERLKGVDSTLKIQPAKLEDSAVYLCASSLDGRINTEAFFGQGTRLTVV.

CDR3 sequence (DNA): TGTGCCAGCAGTTTAACGCCGGGCAATGAGCAGTTCTTC. It yields the protein CASSLTPGNEQFF. The J gene is TRBJ2-1, the V gene TRBV28; D gene uncertain. The CDR3 runs 13 residues. Trimming stripped 2 bases from V and 6 bases from J, with 8 bases between. Germline V gene lookup returns CDR1 MDHEN and CDR2 SYDVKM.

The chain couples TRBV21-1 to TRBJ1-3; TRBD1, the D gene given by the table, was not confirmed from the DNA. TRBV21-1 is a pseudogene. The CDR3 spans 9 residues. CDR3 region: CASSTNTYF. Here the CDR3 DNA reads TGTGCCAGCAGCACCAACACGTATTTT.

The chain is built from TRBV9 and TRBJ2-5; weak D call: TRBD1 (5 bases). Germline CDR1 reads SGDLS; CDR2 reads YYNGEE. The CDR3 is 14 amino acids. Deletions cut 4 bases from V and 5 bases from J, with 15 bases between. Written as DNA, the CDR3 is TGTGCCAGCAGCCCCCAGGGAAATAAGGAGACCCAGTACTTC. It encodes CASSPQGNKETQYF.

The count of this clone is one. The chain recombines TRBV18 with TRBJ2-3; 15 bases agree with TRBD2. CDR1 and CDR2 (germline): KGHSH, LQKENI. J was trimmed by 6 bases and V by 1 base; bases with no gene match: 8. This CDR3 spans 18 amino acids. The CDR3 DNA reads TGTGCCAGCTCACCACTTAGGACTAGCGGGAGGGCCAATGATACGCAGTATTTT. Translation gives CASSPLRTSGRANDTQYF.

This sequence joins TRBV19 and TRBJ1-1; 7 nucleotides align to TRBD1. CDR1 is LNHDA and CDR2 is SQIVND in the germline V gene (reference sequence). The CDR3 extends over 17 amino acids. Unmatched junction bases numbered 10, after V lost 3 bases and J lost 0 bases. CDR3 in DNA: TGTGCCAGTAGTATTGGGCAGGGGGACAGAATGAACACTGAAGCTTTCTTT. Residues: CASSIGQGDRMNTEAFF.

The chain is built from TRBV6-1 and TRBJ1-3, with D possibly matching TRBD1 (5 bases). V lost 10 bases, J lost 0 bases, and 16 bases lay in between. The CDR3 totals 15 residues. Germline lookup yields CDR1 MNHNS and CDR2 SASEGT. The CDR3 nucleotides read TGTGCCATCCCCCCGGCGGGGGTCTCTGGAAACACCATATATTTT. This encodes CAIPPAGVSGNTIYF.

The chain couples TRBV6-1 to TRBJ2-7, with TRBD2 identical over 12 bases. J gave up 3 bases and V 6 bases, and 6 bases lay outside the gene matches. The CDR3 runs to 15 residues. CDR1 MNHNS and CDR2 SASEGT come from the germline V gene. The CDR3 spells CASRPGLAGLYEQYF. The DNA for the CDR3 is TGTGCCAGCAGACCGGGACTAGCGGGCCTCTACGAGCAGTACTTC.

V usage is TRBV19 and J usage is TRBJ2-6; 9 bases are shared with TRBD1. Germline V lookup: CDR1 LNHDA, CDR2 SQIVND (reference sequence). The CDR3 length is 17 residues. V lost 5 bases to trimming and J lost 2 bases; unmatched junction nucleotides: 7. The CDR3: CASSPGTGLAGANVLTF. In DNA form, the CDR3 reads TGTGCCAGTAGTCCCGGGACAGGGTTGGCTGGGGCCAACGTCCTGACTTTC.

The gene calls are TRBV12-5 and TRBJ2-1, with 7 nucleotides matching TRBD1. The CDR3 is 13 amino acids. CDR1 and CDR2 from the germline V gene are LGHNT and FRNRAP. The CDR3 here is CATGTVTYNEQFF. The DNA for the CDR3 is TGTGCCACCGGGACAGTTACCTACAATGAGCAGTTCTTC.

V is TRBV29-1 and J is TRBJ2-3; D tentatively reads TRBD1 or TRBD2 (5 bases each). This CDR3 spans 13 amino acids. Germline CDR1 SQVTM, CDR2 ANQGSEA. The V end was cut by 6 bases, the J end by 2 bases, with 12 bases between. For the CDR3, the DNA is TGCAGCGTAACCGGGACGTACACAGATACGCAGTATTTT. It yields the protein CSVTGTYTDTQYF.

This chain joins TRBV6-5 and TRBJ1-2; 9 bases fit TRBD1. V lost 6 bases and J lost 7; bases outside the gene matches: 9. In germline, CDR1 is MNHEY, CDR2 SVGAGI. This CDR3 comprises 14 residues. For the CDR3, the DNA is TGTGCCAGCAGGGACCACAGGACAGGGGTTGGCTACACCTTC. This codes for CASRDHRTGVGYTF.

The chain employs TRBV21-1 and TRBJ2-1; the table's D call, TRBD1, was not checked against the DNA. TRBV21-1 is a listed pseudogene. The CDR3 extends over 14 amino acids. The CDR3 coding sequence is TGTGCCAACCTACGGACAGGGGGAGGGAATGAGCAGTTCTTC. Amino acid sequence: CANLRTGGGNEQFF.

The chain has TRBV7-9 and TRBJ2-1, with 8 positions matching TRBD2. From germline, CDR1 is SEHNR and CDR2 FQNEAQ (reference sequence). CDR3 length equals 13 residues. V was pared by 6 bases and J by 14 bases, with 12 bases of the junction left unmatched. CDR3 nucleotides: TGTGCCAGCAGGCGTGTCTCGGGACTAGTTAAGTTCTTC. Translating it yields CASRRVSGLVKFF.